This T cell receptor beta chain was retrieved from a study of vaccination and CD4 T cells after COVID-19. Regarding treatment: approximately 11-day PBMC culture with coronavirus spike peptide pools or control peptides (ViraFEST assay). Peptide-pool expansion of antigen-specific T cells preceded TCR sequencing in ViraFEST. The Oncomine TCR Beta short-read assay was applied to DNA of cultured CD4+ T cells. TCRdb reanalysed the PCR reads using MiXCR and keeps one entry per CDR3 protein. In the table there are over 10,000 distinct CDR3 sequences, 44% of which are singletons. The CDR3 spans 14 residues. The V gene's germline CDR1 is LGHDT and CDR2 YNNKEL (reference sequence). Trimming pared 4 bases from V and 4 bases from J, leaving 14 bases between. On this clonotype itself: Its matching antigen is unknown.

The study's findings and limits: Among those convalescent, a median 86.3% of reactive clones emerged solely post-vaccination.

The chain joins TRBV3-1 to TRBJ2-7, with no clear D. This TCR derives from a human donor who had recovered from COVID-19. The sequenced sample consisted of CD4+ T cells from blood, cultured in vitro. In nucleotides, the CDR3 is TGTGCCAGCAGCCGGTGGACGACCCCATACGAGCAGTACTTC. This sequence encodes CASSRWTTPYEQYF.